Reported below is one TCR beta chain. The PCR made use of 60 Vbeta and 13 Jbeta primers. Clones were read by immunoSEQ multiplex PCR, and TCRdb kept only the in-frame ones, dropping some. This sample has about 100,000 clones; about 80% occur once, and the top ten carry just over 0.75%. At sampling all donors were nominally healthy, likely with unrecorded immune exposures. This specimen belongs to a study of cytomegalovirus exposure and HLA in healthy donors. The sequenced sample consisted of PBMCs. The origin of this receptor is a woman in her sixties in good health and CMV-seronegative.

CDR3 residues: CASSQDPGKREQYF. As DNA, the CDR3 is TGCGCCAGCAGCCAAGATCCGGGGAAGCGCGAGCAGTACTTC. The chain couples TRBV4-3 to TRBJ2-7, with D possibly matching TRBD2 (5 bases). The germline CDR1 and CDR2 sequences are LGHNA and YSLEER. The V end lost 0 bases, the J end lost 6 bases, and 12 bases lay between the germline ends. The CDR3 spans 14 residues.